Reported below is one TCR beta chain. Its specificity is not known. This entry is derived from a study of T cell repertoires and Cas9 in healthy adults. Study information: Multi-effector potency, cytotoxicity and lineage were assessed in SpCas9-reactive CD4 and CD8 T cells.

This CDR3 region has 14 residues. V was pared by 2 bases and J by 4 bases, with 11 bases between. Germline values: CDR1 SGHTA, CDR2 FQGNSA. Study-level points and caveats: In vitro, SpCas9-reactive Tregs were reported to curb effector T cell proliferation and function.

Repertoires were generated with immunoSEQ multiplex PCR, while TCRdb's copy carries only in-frame clones and drops some. The sample has approximately 22,000 clones; around 90% are singletons. The TCR comes from a human donor in good health. Sequenced material: CD4+ effector T cells (CD127+, CD25-, CD137-, CD154-) from PBMCs; culture status not recorded. V is TRBV7-2 and J is TRBJ1-2; no reliable D call. CDR3 sequence (DNA): TGTGCCAGCAGCTTATATGACAATGGCTATGGCTACACCTTC. Protein sequence: CASSLYDNGYGYTF.